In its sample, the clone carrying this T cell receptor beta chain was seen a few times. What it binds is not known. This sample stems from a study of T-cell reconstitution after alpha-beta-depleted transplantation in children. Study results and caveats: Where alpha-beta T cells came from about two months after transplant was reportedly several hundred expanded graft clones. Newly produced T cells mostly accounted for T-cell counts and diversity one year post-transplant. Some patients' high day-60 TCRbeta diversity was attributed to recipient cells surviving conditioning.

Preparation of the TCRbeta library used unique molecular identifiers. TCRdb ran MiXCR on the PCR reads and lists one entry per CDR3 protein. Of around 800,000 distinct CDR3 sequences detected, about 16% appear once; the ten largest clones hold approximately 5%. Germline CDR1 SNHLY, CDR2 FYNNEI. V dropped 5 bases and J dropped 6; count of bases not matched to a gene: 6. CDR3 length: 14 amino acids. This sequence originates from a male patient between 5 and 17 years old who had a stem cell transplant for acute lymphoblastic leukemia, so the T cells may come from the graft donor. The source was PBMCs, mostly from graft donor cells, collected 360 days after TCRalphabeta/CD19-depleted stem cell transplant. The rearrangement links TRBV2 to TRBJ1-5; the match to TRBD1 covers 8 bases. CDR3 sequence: CASSLTGVGQPQHF. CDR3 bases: TGTGCCAGCAGTCTGACAGGGGTGGGTCAGCCCCAGCATTTT. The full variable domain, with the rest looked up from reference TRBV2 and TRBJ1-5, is EPEVTQTPSHQVTQMGQEVILRCVPISNHLYFYWYRQILGQKVEFLVSFYNNEISEKSEIFDDQFSVERPDGSNFTLKIRSTKLEDSAMYFCASSLTGVGQPQHFGDGTRLSIL.